This record concerns one T cell receptor beta chain sequence. The target antigen is unknown. The CDR3 is 15 amino acids. Germline CDR1 SGHDT, CDR2 YYEEEE. V lost 2 bases to trimming and J lost 2 bases; unmatched junction nucleotides: 3. PCR employed 60 Vbeta and 13 Jbeta primers. Repertoires were generated with immunoSEQ multiplex PCR, while TCRdb's copy carries only in-frame clones and drops some. The sample has about 180,000 clones; 80% to 85% are singletons. This sample was taken from a study of cytomegalovirus exposure and HLA in healthy donors. Overall study results and limits: Researchers had no immune exposure information except CMV serostatus available.

The source is a boy aged 2 to 9 in good health and CMV-seronegative. Specimen: PBMCs. V gene TRBV5-6 combines with J gene TRBJ2-3, with TRBD1 identical over 9 bases. The CDR3 sequence is CASSLGTGTTDTQYF. CDR3 sequence (DNA): TGTGCCAGCAGCTTAGGGACAGGGACCACAGATACGCAGTATTTT.